The entry below describes one T cell receptor (beta chain). Antigen unknown. The data were obtained in a study of cytomegalovirus exposure and HLA in healthy donors. The overall study: T cells numbering around 190 million yielded approximately 120 million unique TCR beta sequences in an earlier analysis. The study, taken as a whole, reports: Among the most significant clusters, several appeared linked to common viral pathogens in a later analysis.

The PCR was carried out with 60 Vbeta primers and 13 Jbeta primers. The repertoire was sequenced with immunoSEQ multiplex PCR; TCRdb's copy has only in-frame clones and lacks some. The table lists around 200,000 clones, just over 75% of them singletons, with 1.5% to 2% in the top ten. The CDR3 is 12 amino acids. V lost 2 bases to trimming and J lost 8 bases, with 7 bases between them. Germline-derived CDR1 and CDR2 are MNHNS and SASEGT. The chain is built from TRBV6-1 and TRBJ2-1; D perhaps matches TRBD1 (5 bases). The sequenced sample consisted of PBMCs. The TCR originated in a man younger than 40 in good health and CMV-seronegative. The CDR3 loop is CASSEKGYEQFF. For the CDR3, the DNA is TGTGCCAGCAGTGAAAAGGGGTATGAGCAGTTCTTC.